The present T cell receptor beta chain was sequenced within a study of response to subunit inactivated influenza vaccine. Study-level findings and limits: Authors proposed each seasonal influenza vaccination draws in few new T cells.

Trimming removed 0 bases from V and 10 bases from J, with 7 bases in between. The CDR3 spans 12 residues. Germline V gene sequence: CDR1 SGHRS, CDR2 YFSETQ. Details on this clonotype: Its matching antigen is unknown.

TCRdb reprocessed the RT-PCR reads via MiXCR and lists one record per CDR3 protein. The data hold about 700,000 distinct CDR3 sequences, with approximately 14% observed a single time. The rearrangement uses TRBV5-1 and TRBJ2-2; D unclear. This specimen consisted of PBMCs from blood, obtained 11 to 12 days after vaccination. The sequence derives from a man in his forties or fifties who received an inactivated influenza vaccine. This CDR3 is CASSLVAAELFF. The CDR3 coding sequence is TGCGCCAGCAGCTTGGTGGCGGCGGAGCTGTTTTTT.